This T cell receptor beta chain appears in the sequencing data of a study of blood T cell repertoires in COVID-19 (dated by TCRdb to the early 2020s). Describing the broader study: Collaborator samples came from the United States, Italy and Spain and covered acute and convalescent phases of COVID-19. The prospective study material was composed of cDNA or gDNA derived from T cells, B-cell-depleted T cells, or PBMCs. HLA class I and class II types, where available, came from metadata supplied by the sample provider rather than from assay-based typing. The samples were drawn from two sources: the first 160 participants of the ongoing ImmuneRACE study, and 1,000 to 1,500 subjects contributed by 6 global collaborators. The repertoires were released in a freely available public database meant as a resource for research on the immune response to SARS-CoV-2. Deeply sampled blood TCRbeta repertoires from subjects exposed to, actively infected with, or recovered from COVID-19 were included in the dataset. Nearly every sample came with metadata listing a de-identified subject ID, COVID-19 status, age in years and sex.

The CDR3 sequence holds 17 residues, the cysteine and phenylalanine included. Here the CDR3 DNA is all that survives: 51 bases in frame from base 1. CDR1 is given as MGHRA and CDR2 as YSYEKL, both from the germline V gene. Clipping removes 0 bases from V and 4 bases from J, with 9 as the unmatched junction base count. Paper-wide results and their limitations: The amount of clinical and demographic metadata varied by source and participant and was provided uncurated.

The immunoSEQ Assay, a bias-controlled multiplex PCR, was used to amplify TCRbeta CDR3 regions from genomic DNA. In the source study's methods: The number of nucleated cells in each sample was estimated by amplification of reference gene primers within the assay. To quantify the absolute abundance of each unique TCRbeta CDR3 rearrangement, sequence reads were collapsed and filtered. For each sample, productive Simpson clonality was calculated as the square root of Simpson's diversity index across productive rearrangements. TCRdb carries this immuneACCESS record with in-frame sequences only. Its versions omit some clonotypes, under half of them owing to an unresolved V gene in the studies checked, with the rest unexplained. For V, J and clone size, that table is used; D and trimming come from the DNA. The sample has roughly 45,000 clones on record, approximately 84% of them singletons. The ten largest clones add up to nearly 4.5% of the sample.

Whole blood was collected in K2EDTA tubes by collaborating institutions according to the institutions' own protocols. For TCRbeta analysis, collaborators shipped samples as frozen whole blood, isolated PBMCs, or DNA extracted from either of those sample types. In regard to this clone: Which antigen it targets is not known. No base qualities exist here, and no much larger clone lies one base off it.

This TCR came from a man aged 50-59 years with active COVID-19. The chain links TRBV4-1 with TRBJ2-3, with 8 middle bases fitting TRBD2. The specimen sequenced was peripheral blood. The CDR3 has the sequence CASSQDWSGGPPDTQYF. The DNA reads TGCGCCAGCAGCCAAGATTGGAGCGGGGGCCCACCAGATACGCAGTATTTT.